Below, one T cell receptor beta chain is given with its context. Its antigen is still unknown. CDR3 length: 13 amino acids. The germline V gene encodes CDR1 KGHSH and CDR2 LQKENI. V was clipped by 5 bases and J by 2 bases, with 9 bases between them. The sample belongs to a study of cytomegalovirus exposure and HLA in healthy donors. Both 60 Vbeta primers and 13 Jbeta primers went into the PCR. The data were produced by immunoSEQ multiplex PCR, yet TCRdb's version contains in-frame clones alone and is incomplete. The sample holds 100,000 or so clones, 70% to 80% seen once. Study observations and caveats: Further analysis, carried out later, found HLA-associated TCR beta chains more clonally expanded than equally common other chains.

In nominal health when sampled, donors likely had unrecorded immune exposures nonetheless. This receptor was identified in a man in his forties in good health and CMV-seronegative. The chain has TRBV18 and TRBJ2-5, with D uncertain. The sample taken for sequencing was PBMCs. In DNA, the CDR3 is TGTGCCAGCTCAAACAGCCCTCAAGAGACCCAGTACTTC. Its protein product is CASSNSPQETQYF. Full variable domain (missing parts from reference TRBV18 and TRBJ2-5): NAGVMQNPRHLVRRRGQEARLRCSPMKGHSHVYWYRQLPEEGLKFMVYLQKENIIDESGMPKERFSAEFPKEGPSILRIQQVVRGDSAAYFCASSNSPQETQYFGPGTRLLVL.